Below, 6 T cell receptor beta chains from the same sample are listed, as sequenced in a study of cytomegalovirus exposure and HLA in healthy donors. PCR was performed using 60 Vbeta and 13 Jbeta primers. TCRdb's copy holds only in-frame clones and misses some; the assay was immunoSEQ multiplex PCR. Altogether about 130,000 clones are present, roughly three quarters being singletons, with the ten largest covering approximately 1.1%. Sequencing was performed on PBMCs. The source is a woman between 25 and 40 years old in good health and CMV-seronegative.

The chain combines TRBV6-1 with TRBJ2-7; TRBD1 matches 7 bases. Germline assignment: CDR1 MNHNS and CDR2 SASEGT. The trim removed 1 base at V and 2 bases at J, leaving 2 bases unmatched. CDR3 length: 14 amino acids. DNA for the CDR3: TGTGCCAGCAGTGAAGGGGGGACAGCCTACGAGCAGTACTTC. This encodes CASSEGGTAYEQYF.

The J gene is TRBJ1-4, the V gene TRBV4-1; 7 positions agree with TRBD1. Germline loops: CDR1 MGHRA, CDR2 YSYEKL. The V segment lost 2 bases and the J segment 5 bases; nucleotides outside the gene matches: 14. This CDR3 region has 18 residues. CDR3 coding DNA: TGCGCCAGCAGCCAACAAAAACCTCAGGGGGGAATAAATGAAAAACTGTTTTTT. This gives the protein CASSQQKPQGGINEKLFF.

The rearrangement links TRBV1 to TRBJ2-1; the table gives TRBD2 as D, unverified against the DNA. TRBV1 is noted as a pseudogene. The CDR3 runs to 17 residues. The CDR3 DNA sequence: TGCACCAGCAGCCAAGGACTCGGGGTACGATCCTACAATGAGCAGTTCTTC. Its translation: CTSSQGLGVRSYNEQFF.

The rearrangement joins TRBV6-5 to TRBJ2-2, with D possibly TRBD1 on 6 matching bases. This CDR3 has 14 amino acids. V was pared by 6 bases and J by 1 base, with 9 bases between. Germline V CDR1 and CDR2: MNHEY, SVGAGI. CDR3 region: CASRADRNTGELFF. For the CDR3, the DNA is TGTGCCAGCAGGGCGGACAGGAACACCGGGGAGCTGTTTTTT.

The V call is TRBV7-3, the J call TRBJ2-3, with D unclear. Deletions cut 6 bases from V and 2 bases from J, with 12 bases between. Per germline, CDR1 SGHTA and CDR2 FQGTGA. The CDR3 contains 14 residues. Here the CDR3 reads CASSWSFDTDTQYF. The CDR3 DNA reads as TGTGCCAGCAGTTGGAGCTTCGACACAGATACGCAGTATTTT.

The chain couples TRBV7-6 to TRBJ1-3; possibly TRBD1 for D (6 bases). CDR1 is SGHVS, CDR2 FNYEAQ, per germline. V lost 5 bases to trimming and J lost 2 bases, with 13 bases between them. The CDR3 is 15 residues long. CDR3 region: CASSPGTKPGNTIYF. CDR3 DNA: TGTGCCAGCAGCCCGGGGACAAAACCTGGAAACACCATATATTTT.